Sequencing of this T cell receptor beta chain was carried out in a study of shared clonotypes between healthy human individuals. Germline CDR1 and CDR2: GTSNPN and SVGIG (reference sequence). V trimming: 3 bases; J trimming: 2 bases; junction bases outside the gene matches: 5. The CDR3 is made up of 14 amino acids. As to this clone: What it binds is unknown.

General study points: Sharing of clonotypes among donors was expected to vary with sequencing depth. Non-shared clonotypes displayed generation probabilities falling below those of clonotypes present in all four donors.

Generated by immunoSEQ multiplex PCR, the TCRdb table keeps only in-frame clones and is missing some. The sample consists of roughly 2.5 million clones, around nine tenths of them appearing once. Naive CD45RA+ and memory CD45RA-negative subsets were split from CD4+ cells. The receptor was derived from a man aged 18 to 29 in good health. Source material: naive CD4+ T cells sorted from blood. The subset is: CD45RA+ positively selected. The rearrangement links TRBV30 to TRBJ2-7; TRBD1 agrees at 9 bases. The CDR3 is CAWRGQGPAYEQYF. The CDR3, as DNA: TGTGCCTGGAGAGGACAGGGGCCAGCCTACGAGCAGTACTTC.